Below are 22 T cell receptor beta chains sequenced from a single sample in a study of blood T cell repertoires in COVID-19. Produced via immunoSEQ multiplex PCR; TCRdb's table is partial and in-frame only. The data show 250,000 to 300,000 clones, with around 84% seen just once and approximately 4% held by the top ten. Sequencing input: PBMCs or T cells enriched from blood (not recorded which). All receptors derive from a man in his thirties or forties with acute COVID-19.

The genes are TRBV2 and TRBJ1-1, with D maybe TRBD1 (6 bases). The CDR3 extends over 13 amino acids. Germline V gives CDR1 SNHLY, CDR2 FYNNEI. The V and J ends lost 9 bases and 0 bases respectively, with 11 bases between them. CDR3 sequence: CASTGRMNTEAFF. In DNA, the CDR3 is TGTGCCAGTACAGGGCGGATGAACACTGAAGCTTTCTTT. Together with reference TRBV2 and TRBJ1-1, the CDR3 gives the full variable domain: EPEVTQTPSHQVTQMGQEVILRCVPISNHLYFYWYRQILGQKVEFLVSFYNNEISEKSEIFDDQFSVERPDGSNFTLKIRSTKLEDSAMYFCASTGRMNTEAFFGQGTRLTVV.

This CDR3 reads CASSLLGNTGELFF. The CDR3 DNA reads as TGTGCCAGCAGTTTGCTAGGGAACACCGGGGAGCTGTTTTTT. The chain is built from TRBV6-2 or TRBV6-3 and TRBJ2-2; D is uncertain. The germline CDR1 and CDR2 sequences are MNHEY and SVGEGT. The length of the CDR3 is 14 residues. Deletions cut 4 bases from V and 1 base from J, with 7 bases between.

This chain links TRBV28 with TRBJ2-5; D possibly corresponds to TRBD1 (7 bases). This CDR3 spans 15 amino acids. The germline V gene has CDR1 MDHEN and CDR2 SYDVKM. Deletions cut 3 bases from V and 4 bases from J, with 15 bases between. The CDR3 sequence is CASSFGGTVSETQYF. In DNA form, the CDR3 reads TGTGCCAGCAGTTTTGGAGGGACAGTGTCAGAGACCCAGTACTTC. Variable domain in full (rest from reference TRBV28 and TRBJ2-5): DVKVTQSSRYLVKRTGEKVFLECVQDMDHENMFWYRQDPGLGLRLIYFSYDVKMKEKGDIPEGYSVSREKKERFSLILESASTNQTSMYLCASSFGGTVSETQYFGPGTRLLVL.

The chain combines TRBV7-3 with TRBJ2-1; 7 nucleotides match TRBD2. Per germline, CDR1 SGHTA and CDR2 FQGTGA. The V segment lost 3 bases and the J segment 0 bases; nucleotides outside the gene matches: 2. The CDR3 runs 15 residues. The chain's CDR3 is CASSFGGSSYNEQFF. CDR3 nucleotide sequence: TGTGCCAGCAGCTTCGGCGGGAGCTCCTACAATGAGCAGTTCTTC.

This clone is a singleton in its sample. V and J are TRBV3-1 (or the pseudogene TRBV3-2) and TRBJ1-6, with D perhaps TRBD1 (6 bases). The CDR3 loop spans 16 amino acids. Germline values: CDR1 LGHDT, CDR2 YNNKEL (reference sequence). The V gene lost 3 bases and the J gene lost 4 bases, with 13 bases spanning the gap. The CDR3 bases are TGTGCCAGCAGCCAGGTTCCTGGACAGTATAATTCACCCCTCCACTTT. Encoded protein: CASSQVPGQYNSPLHF.

The chain joins TRBV5-4 to TRBJ1-1; D possibly corresponds to TRBD1 (5 bases). The CDR3 has 15 amino acids. CDR1 and CDR2 from the germline V gene are SGHNT and YYREEE (reference sequence). The V end was cut by 2 bases, the J end by 1 base, with 12 bases between. The CDR3 DNA follows: TGTGCCAGCAGCTTTCAAGGGGTCGGGAACACTGAAGCTTTCTTT. Translating gives CASSFQGVGNTEAFF.

The chain couples TRBV7-9 to TRBJ2-5, with 8 nucleotides matching TRBD2. This CDR3 spans 13 amino acids. J gave up 4 bases and V 5 bases, and 3 bases lay outside the gene matches. Germline V gene data show CDR1 as SEHNR and CDR2 as FQNEAQ (reference sequence). CDR3 DNA: TGTGCCAGCAGCAGGACTAGCACAGAGACCCAGTACTTC. Its protein product is CASSRTSTETQYF.

This chain connects TRBV13 to TRBJ1-2; D is perhaps TRBD1 (6 bases). Trimming shortened V by 8 bases and J by 5 bases, and 12 bases separated the two germline ends. The CDR3 totals 12 residues. The V gene's germline CDR1 is PRHDT and CDR2 FYEKMQ (reference sequence). CDR3 nucleotides: TGTGCCAGCGCGGACAGTGAGTATGGCTACACCTTC. Translation: CASADSEYGYTF.

The CDR3 DNA reads as TGTGCCAGCAGCCCGTCCACAGGCAGCACAGATACGCAGTATTTT. This gives the protein CASSPSTGSTDTQYF. The rearrangement links TRBV3-1 (or the pseudogene TRBV3-2) to TRBJ2-3, with TRBD1 as a possible D gene (5 bases). The CDR3 is 15 residues long. V was pared by 4 bases and J by 0 bases, with 11 bases between. Germline CDR1 LGHDT, CDR2 YNNKEL (reference sequence).

This clone has just a few counts. This chain uses TRBV4-2 with TRBJ2-2; 7 nucleotides line up with TRBD2. Germline CDR1 is LGHNA and CDR2 is YNFKEQ. V gave up 1 base and J gave up 5 bases; unmatched junction bases: 7. CDR3 length: 16 residues. The CDR3 sequence: CASSQGGGRPTGELFF. The DNA of the CDR3 is TGTGCCAGCAGCCAAGGAGGCGGGAGACCGACCGGGGAGCTGTTTTTT.

The chain recombines TRBV7-8 with TRBJ2-1, with TRBD2 identical over 8 bases. J lost 3 bases, V lost 2 bases, and 3 bases had no gene match. The CDR3 loop spans 15 amino acids. Germline V gene sequence: CDR1 SGHVS, CDR2 FQNEAQ. CDR3 sequence (DNA): TGTGCCAGCAGCTTACTTAGCGGGGACTACAATGAGCAGTTCTTC. It encodes CASSLLSGDYNEQFF.

The chain joins TRBV3-1 (or the pseudogene TRBV3-2) to TRBJ2-1; D call uncertain. V was cut by 4 bases and J by 9 bases, with 10 bases left in between. Germline V gene data show CDR1 as LGHDT and CDR2 as YNNKEL (reference sequence). This CDR3 spans 12 amino acids. CDR3 bases: TGTGCCAGCAGCCGCGTTAAAGCTGAGCAGTTCTTC. As protein: CASSRVKAEQFF.

The chain combines TRBV7-9 with TRBJ1-3; 8 bases line up with TRBD1. The junction had 10 bases not matched to a gene; V was cut back by 3 bases and J by 6 bases. CDR3 length: 16 residues. Looked up from germline, CDR1 is SEHNR and CDR2 is FQNEAQ (reference sequence). This chain's CDR3 is CASSFTTDRAENTIYF. Here the CDR3 DNA reads TGTGCCAGCAGCTTTACCACGGACAGGGCGGAAAACACCATATATTTT.

The chain links TRBV27 to TRBJ2-4, with 11 bases that match TRBD2. Germline lookup yields CDR1 MNHEY and CDR2 SMNVEV (reference sequence). The trim removed 1 base at V and 8 bases at J, leaving 7 bases unmatched. The CDR3 runs to 16 residues. The CDR3 spells CASSLFPSGGIDIQYF. As DNA, the CDR3 is TGTGCCAGCAGTTTATTTCCTAGCGGGGGGATCGACATTCAGTACTTC.

J is TRBJ2-7 and V is TRBV7-2, with TRBD2 matching over 7 bases. Per the germline V gene, CDR1 is SGHTA and CDR2 is FQGNSA. The CDR3 is 15 amino acids. The ends lost 1 base at V and 7 bases at J; junction bases unmatched: 10. The CDR3 here is CASSLEGGRSVEQYV. CDR3 DNA: TGTGCCAGCAGCTTAGAGGGCGGGAGAAGTGTAGAGCAGTACGTC.

The chain has TRBV25-1 and TRBJ1-1; TRBD1 matches 8 bases. This CDR3 has 13 amino acids. The germline gives CDR1 MGHDK, CDR2 SYGVNS. After removal of 8 bases from V and 4 bases from J, the junction contained 6 bases not matched to a gene. CDR3 residues: CASGRTGITEAFF. The CDR3 coding sequence is TGTGCCAGCGGCCGGACAGGGATCACTGAAGCTTTCTTT. Variable domain in full (rest from reference TRBV25-1 and TRBJ1-1): EADIYQTPRYLVIGTGKKITLECSQTMGHDKMYWYQQDPGMELHLIHYSYGVNSTEKGDLSSESTVSRIRTEHFPLTLESARPSHTSQYLCASGRTGITEAFFGQGTRLTVV.

The chain couples TRBV28 to TRBJ2-5; the match to TRBD2 covers 11 bases. V gave up 6 bases and J gave up 5 bases; unmatched junction bases: 11. The CDR3 spans 16 residues. Germline assignment: CDR1 MDHEN and CDR2 SYDVKM. The CDR3 DNA reads TGTGCCAGCAGACCATATTTTAGCGGGGGGGCGGAGACCCAGTACTTC. The encoded protein is CASRPYFSGGAETQYF.

The rearrangement joins TRBV6-5 to TRBJ2-7; 10 nucleotides align to TRBD2. Germline V gene lookup returns CDR1 MNHEY and CDR2 SVGAGI. The length of the CDR3 is 14 residues. The V and J ends lost 8 bases and 6 bases, in that order; junction bases with no gene match: 10. In DNA, the CDR3 is TGTGCCAGCGCCACACTTCGGACTAGCGGCGAGCAGTACGTC. It is translated as CASATLRTSGEQYV.

The rearrangement joins TRBV21-1 to TRBJ2-7; the tabulated D call, TRBD1, remains unverified against the DNA. TRBV21-1 is a pseudogene locus. The CDR3 has 14 amino acids. CDR3 protein: CASSKDRGSYEQYV. The DNA for the CDR3 is TGTGCCAGCAGCAAAGACAGGGGCTCCTACGAGCAGTACGTC.

Notes on this clone: Distinct nucleotide sequences in the sample also encode this CDR3. This sequence joins TRBV7-2 and TRBJ2-5, with TRBD2 matching 8 bases. Germline V gene sequence: CDR1 SGHTA, CDR2 FQGNSA. The CDR3 sequence is 14 residues long. Unmatched junction bases numbered 2, after V lost 1 base and J lost 4 bases. The CDR3 nucleotides are TGTGCCAGCAGCTTAGGACGGGGGGGAGAGACCCAGTACTTC. Translation: CASSLGRGGETQYF.

This chain uses TRBV3-1 (or the pseudogene TRBV3-2) with TRBJ2-1, with 12 bases identical to TRBD1. Trimming removed 3 bases from V and 8 bases from J; junction bases left unmatched: 8. This CDR3 has 16 amino acids. CDR1 and CDR2 (germline): LGHDT, YNNKEL (reference sequence). The CDR3 DNA sequence: TGTGCCAGCAGCCATCTCTCCGGGACAGGGGGCTATGAGCAGTTCTTC. This codes for CASSHLSGTGGYEQFF.

The J gene is TRBJ1-2, the V gene TRBV6-1; 7 nucleotides match TRBD1. The CDR3 length is 14 residues. With V trimmed by 2 bases and J by 6 bases, 6 bases remained unmatched. CDR1 MNHNS and CDR2 SASEGT come from the germline V gene. CDR3 bases: TGTGCCAGCAGTGAATACTCAGGGGGAGATGGCTACACCTTC. This sequence encodes CASSEYSGGDGYTF.